The text below deals with one T cell receptor beta chain. Time point denoted: newly diagnosed, previously untreated cHL patient sample. The investigators isolated CD8+ T cells from thawed PBMCs using magnetic negative selection. The sample originates from a study of PD-1 blockade in classical Hodgkin lymphoma. Profiled with immunoSEQ multiplex PCR; TCRdb holds only in-frame clones, not every one. Of approximately 9,300 clones in the sample, around 86% are singletons; the top ten hold about 15%. V was cut by 6 bases and J by 13 bases, with 18 bases left in between. CDR1 is SEHNR and CDR2 is FQNEAQ in the germline V gene (reference sequence). There are 12 residues in the CDR3.

This sequence was found in a human donor with classical Hodgkin lymphoma. The specimen was CD8+ T cells from blood. The chain employs TRBV7-9 and TRBJ1-2; D might be TRBD1 (5 bases). The CDR3 DNA follows: TGTGCCAGCAGGGGGACGGCCTCCTCAGGCACCTTC. It encodes CASRGTASSGTF.